Following are 26 T cell receptor beta chains from one sample sequenced in a study of PD-1 blockade in classical Hodgkin lymphoma. Relapse after autologous stem cell transplantation occurred in every patient, and brentuximab vedotin exposure varied. Assay used: immunoSEQ multiplex PCR; TCRdb lists only in-frame clones, some missing. The sample lists about 16,000 clones, less than 80% seen once, with over 8.5% in the top ten. The sequenced sample was peripheral blood mononuclear cells (PBMCs), obtained at baseline. The receptors shown here come from a human donor with classical Hodgkin lymphoma.

This chain uses TRBV21-1 with TRBJ2-2; TRBD2, the table's D call, lacks a check against the DNA. TRBV21-1 constitutes a pseudogene. This CDR3 is built from 16 residues. The CDR3: CASSKGRGINTGELFF. The CDR3, as DNA: TGTGCCAGCAGCAAAGGTCGAGGGATAAACACCGGGGAGCTGTTTTTT.

This clone is categorized as large. The chain has TRBV29-1 and TRBJ1-1, with a tentative D call TRBD1 (5 bases). The length of the CDR3 is 13 residues. The V end was cut by 7 bases, the J end by 4 bases, with 16 bases between. Looked up from germline, CDR1 is SQVTM and CDR2 is ANQGSEA. In nucleotides, the CDR3 is TGCAGCGCAGCGCCGGGTGACAGCACTGAAGCTTTCTTT. Encoded protein: CSAAPGDSTEAFF.

The rearrangement links TRBV28 to TRBJ2-3; 9 bases fit TRBD1. With 3 bases clipped from V and 2 bases from J, the junction kept 6 bases outside the gene matches. The germline gives CDR1 MDHEN, CDR2 SYDVKM. The CDR3 is 16 amino acids. CDR3 protein: CASSFRTGAATDTQYF. The CDR3 region has the DNA TGTGCCAGCAGTTTTAGGACAGGGGCCGCCACAGATACGCAGTATTTT.

This clone showed up just once. CDR3 sequence (DNA): TGCGCCAGCAGAGTCGACAGTTTTTCCCTCGACGAGCAGTACTTC. Its protein is CASRVDSFSLDEQYF. The chain has TRBV10-2 and TRBJ2-7, with D possibly TRBD1 on 5 matching bases. The CDR3 contains 15 residues. CDR1 and CDR2 (germline): WSHSY, SAAADI. V was trimmed by 6 bases and J by 5 bases, leaving 20 bases between them.

V usage is TRBV2 and J usage is TRBJ2-7; 7 bases are shared with TRBD1. This CDR3 is built from 14 residues. Germline assignment: CDR1 SNHLY and CDR2 FYNNEI. Trimming at V came to 5 bases and at J to 4 bases, leaving 8 bases not matched to a gene. The chain's CDR3 is CASSTGQQYYEQYF. CDR3 DNA sequence: TGTGCCAGCAGTACGGGACAGCAATATTACGAGCAGTACTTC. The full variable domain, its missing parts supplied by reference TRBV2 and TRBJ2-7, is EPEVTQTPSHQVTQMGQEVILRCVPISNHLYFYWYRQILGQKVEFLVSFYNNEISEKSEIFDDQFSVERPDGSNFTLKIRSTKLEDSAMYFCASSTGQQYYEQYFGPGTRLTVT.

The V and J genes are TRBV4-1 and TRBJ2-7; 10 nucleotides line up with TRBD2. After removal of 4 bases from V and 6 bases from J, the junction contained 18 bases not matched to a gene. Germline values: CDR1 MGHRA, CDR2 YSYEKL. The CDR3 spans 18 residues. CDR3 loop: CASSLKVAQREGHSEQYF. The CDR3, as DNA: TGCGCCAGCAGCCTGAAAGTCGCCCAGCGGGAGGGCCACTCCGAGCAGTACTTC.

The V call is TRBV28, the J call TRBJ2-1; TRBD2 aligns across 8 bases. The V gene end was trimmed by 2 bases and the J gene end by 4 bases; junction bases not matched to a gene: 4. The CDR3 extends over 15 amino acids. Germline V gene sequence: CDR1 MDHEN, CDR2 SYDVKM. The chain's CDR3 is CASSLPGRAYNEQFF. CDR3 bases: TGTGCCAGCAGTTTACCCGGGAGGGCTTACAATGAGCAGTTCTTC.

This clone was seen only a few times. The chain joins TRBV15 to TRBJ2-7, with D perhaps TRBD1 (5 bases). The CDR3 spans 17 residues. The germline V and J ends were trimmed by 0 bases and 1 base, with 16 bases remaining between them. Germline CDR1 reads LNHNV; CDR2 reads YYDKDF (reference sequence). The CDR3 sequence is CATSRDHSAGQSYEQYF. In DNA form, the CDR3 reads TGTGCCACCAGCAGAGATCACTCGGCAGGGCAATCCTACGAGCAGTACTTC.

The rearrangement links TRBV5-1 to TRBJ2-3; perhaps TRBD2 as D (6 bases). Germline assignment: CDR1 SGHRS and CDR2 YFSETQ. The CDR3 spans 15 residues. Trimming left V 1 base short and J 3 bases short, with 12 bases between. CDR3 protein: CASSLPGGETDTQYF. The CDR3 DNA sequence: TGCGCCAGCAGCTTGCCAGGAGGGGAGACAGATACGCAGTATTTT.

The V and J genes are TRBV30 and TRBJ2-7, with a tentative D call TRBD2 (6 bases). Germline CDR1 reads GTSNPN; CDR2 reads SVGIG (reference sequence). V was clipped by 0 bases and J by 5 bases, with 17 bases between them. This CDR3 region has 15 residues. CDR3 in amino acids: CAWSVLPDGGDEQYF. The CDR3 DNA follows: TGTGCCTGGAGTGTACTTCCGGACGGCGGGGACGAGCAGTACTTC.

The V call is TRBV7-2, the J call TRBJ2-7; 8 bases map to TRBD1. Trimming took 4 bases from V and 4 from J; bases not matched to a gene: 9. The CDR3 spans 15 residues. Per the germline V gene, CDR1 is SGHTA and CDR2 is FQGNSA. This CDR3 reads CASSSNSQGGYEQYF. CDR3 in DNA: TGTGCCAGCAGCTCCAACTCACAGGGGGGATACGAGCAGTACTTC. Variable domain in full (rest from reference TRBV7-2 and TRBJ2-7): GAGVSQSPSNKVTEKGKDVELRCDPISGHTALYWYRQSLGQGLEFLIYFQGNSAPDKSGLPSDRFSAERTGGSVSTLTIQRTQQEDSAVYLCASSSNSQGGYEQYFGPGTRLTVT.

This clone was detected only once. The gene calls are TRBV5-1 and TRBJ1-5; D remains unclear. Germline V gene data show CDR1 as SGHRS and CDR2 as YFSETQ. The CDR3 has 13 amino acids. V lost 0 bases to trimming and J lost 1 base, with 2 bases between them. CDR3 bases: TGCGCCAGCAGCTTGGGGAGCAATCAGCCCCAGCATTTT. Its protein product is CASSLGSNQPQHF.

The V and J genes are TRBV27 and TRBJ1-6, with D perhaps TRBD1 (6 bases). V was trimmed by 5 bases and J by 6 bases, leaving 11 bases between them. Germline loops: CDR1 MNHEY, CDR2 SMNVEV (reference sequence). The CDR3 consists of 14 residues. In DNA form, the CDR3 reads TGTGCCAGCAGTCCGGACAGCCTTAATTCACCCCTCCACTTT. Translation gives CASSPDSLNSPLHF.

The V call is TRBV30, the J call TRBJ1-1, with D perhaps TRBD1 (6 bases). Germline V CDR1 and CDR2: GTSNPN, SVGIG (reference sequence). The CDR3 extends over 13 amino acids. The ends were cut back, 0 bases at V and 3 bases at J, with 8 bases in the middle. This chain's CDR3 is CAWSVSGDTEAFF. The CDR3 DNA reads TGTGCCTGGAGTGTCTCAGGGGACACTGAAGCTTTCTTT.

This clone was picked up one time. An end of the junction differs from the germline gene, which may be a read error. This chain connects TRBV4-1 to TRBJ1-4; 7 nucleotides agree with TRBD1. The CDR3 has 16 residues. Germline CDR1 MGHRA, CDR2 YSYEKL. The CDR3 DNA is TGCGCCAGCGGCCAGGGCCCGGGACAGATCAATGAAAAACTGTTTTTT. It specifies CASGQGPGQINEKLFF.

This clone was counted a single time. J is TRBJ1-6 and V is TRBV28; D uncertain. From germline, CDR1 is MDHEN and CDR2 SYDVKM. CDR3 length equals 14 residues. With 2 bases removed from V and 4 bases from J, the gap between germline ends came to 6 bases. CDR3 sequence (DNA): TGTGCCAGCAGTTTAAGGATGTATAATTCACCCCTCCACTTT. It specifies CASSLRMYNSPLHF.

The V and J genes are TRBV5-6 and TRBJ2-2; 15 nucleotides align to TRBD2. The CDR3 loop spans 16 amino acids. Germline V gives CDR1 SGHDT, CDR2 YYEEEE. After removal of 7 bases from V and 4 bases from J, the junction contained 5 bases not matched to a gene. The CDR3, as DNA: TGTGCCAGCGGACTAGCGGGAGGGCCTTTCACCGGGGAGCTGTTTTTT. Encoded protein: CASGLAGGPFTGELFF. Variable domain in full (rest from reference TRBV5-6 and TRBJ2-2): DAGVTQSPTHLIKTRGQQVTLRCSPKSGHDTVSWYQQALGQGPQFIFQYYEEEERQRGNFPDRFSGHQFPNYSSELNVNALLLGDSALYLCASGLAGGPFTGELFFGEGSRLTVL.

This clone is medium-sized in the sample. The chain is built from TRBV11-3 and TRBJ2-1; 9 nucleotides align to TRBD2. CDR1 is SGHNT and CDR2 is YENEEA in the germline V gene. Trimming cost V 5 bases and J 3 bases; bases outside gene matches: 11. The CDR3 length is 17 residues. The DNA of the CDR3 is TGTGCCAGCAGCAAATCGGGCGGGAGGGATTTCTACAATGAGCAGTTCTTC. This sequence encodes CASSKSGGRDFYNEQFF. The variable domain in full, with the rest retrieved from reference TRBV11-3 and TRBJ2-1, is EAGVVQSPRYKIIEKKQPVAFWCNPISGHNTLYWYLQNLGQGPELLIRYENEEAVDDSQLPKDRFSAERLKGVDSTLKIQPAELGDSAVYLCASSKSGGRDFYNEQFFGPGTRLTVL.

V is TRBV19 and J is TRBJ1-6, with D hard to call. The CDR3 is 13 amino acids. The germline gives CDR1 LNHDA, CDR2 SQIVND (reference sequence). The V end was cut by 6 bases, the J end by 12 bases, with 15 bases between. The DNA of the CDR3 is TGTGCCAGTAGCCTCGGGGTCCTCCGACCCCTCCACTTT. It is translated as CASSLGVLRPLHF.

The CDR3 sequence: CASSLEVGRANTEAFF. CDR3 DNA sequence: TGTGCCAGCAGCTTGGAAGTAGGGAGAGCTAACACTGAAGCTTTCTTT. The chain combines TRBV5-4 with TRBJ1-1, with D unresolved. Germline V CDR1 and CDR2: SGHNT, YYREEE (reference sequence). The V end lost 0 bases, the J end lost 2 bases, and 14 bases lay between the germline ends. The CDR3 loop spans 16 amino acids.

The chain recombines TRBV13 with TRBJ1-1; D is uncertain. V was cut by 3 bases and J by 1 base, with 6 bases left in between. The CDR3 consists of 13 residues. CDR1 and CDR2 (germline): PRHDT, FYEKMQ (reference sequence). The CDR3 here is CASSFEENTEAFF. In nucleotides, the CDR3 is TGTGCCAGCAGCTTTGAGGAGAACACTGAAGCTTTCTTT.

The chain recombines TRBV6-5 with TRBJ2-3, with D unresolved. Trimming removed 0 bases from V and 4 bases from J, with 11 bases in between. This CDR3 contains 15 residues. The germline V gene has CDR1 MNHEY and CDR2 SVGAGI. The CDR3 DNA is TGTGCCAGCAGTTACTCGACTCTCACCCCAGATACGCAGTATTTT. Protein sequence: CASSYSTLTPDTQYF.

In this sample, this clone is medium-sized. The chain links TRBV4-1 to TRBJ2-7; 7 positions match TRBD1. CDR3 length: 15 amino acids. Germline V gene lookup returns CDR1 MGHRA and CDR2 YSYEKL. J was trimmed by 5 bases and V by 4 bases; bases with no gene match: 11. The CDR3 bases are TGCGCCAGCAGCCCCTTCCGAGGGACAGAGAACGAGCAGTACTTC. It is translated as CASSPFRGTENEQYF.

The chain joins TRBV7-2 to TRBJ2-7; 8 bases are a match to TRBD2. Germline V gene lookup returns CDR1 SGHTA and CDR2 FQGNSA. The CDR3 is made up of 14 amino acids. V gave up 3 bases and J gave up 0 bases; unmatched junction bases: 1. Written as DNA, the CDR3 is TGTGCCAGCAGCTTCCGGGAGGGCTCCTACGAGCAGTACTTC. It yields the protein CASSFREGSYEQYF. The full variable domain, rest sourced from reference TRBV7-2 and TRBJ2-7, is GAGVSQSPSNKVTEKGKDVELRCDPISGHTALYWYRQSLGQGLEFLIYFQGNSAPDKSGLPSDRFSAERTGGSVSTLTIQRTQQEDSAVYLCASSFREGSYEQYFGPGTRLTVT.

This clone is categorized as medium-sized (0.01 to 0.1%). This sequence joins TRBV9 and TRBJ2-1; no definite D call. Deletions cut 0 bases from V and 4 bases from J, with 11 bases between. CDR3 length: 15 amino acids. Germline V gene lookup returns CDR1 SGDLS and CDR2 YYNGEE. In DNA, the CDR3 is TGTGCCAGCAGCGTAGCTATAGAAGGTTACAATGAGCAGTTCTTC. Its translation: CASSVAIEGYNEQFF.

This clone showed up just a few times. The identical CDR3 is also encoded by other nucleotide sequences in the sample. The chain has TRBV28 and TRBJ2-7; TRBD2 aligns across 7 bases. CDR3 length equals 14 residues. V shed 6 bases and J 2 bases; nucleotides not matched to a gene: 7. Germline V gene lookup returns CDR1 MDHEN and CDR2 SYDVKM. CDR3 sequence: CASSLRAGAYEQYF. The CDR3 DNA reads as TGTGCCAGCAGCCTGAGGGCGGGGGCCTACGAGCAGTACTTC.